The 23 T cell receptor beta chains reported below all come from one sample, sequenced in a study of tissue T cells after allogeneic stem cell transplantation. The time point here: mouse harvest day 7 after allogeneic transplant. Tail vein injection delivered 10^7 T-cell-depleted bone marrow cells and 10^6 splenic CD5+ T cells. Method: immunoSEQ multiplex PCR; TCRdb's copy keeps in-frame clones and lacks some. The repertoire holds fewer than 5,500 clones, with 45% to 55% as singletons. The material sequenced was gut tissue. The receptors were sampled from a female BALB/c mouse given C57BL/6 T cells with graft-versus-host disease after an allogeneic hematopoietic cell transplant.

Comments on this clone: Any gene name here is a mouse gene name. From the germline J gene comes the end of the CDR3, since the read stops 1 residue before it. The rearrangement uses TRBV5 and TRBJ2-3; perhaps D is TRBD1 or TRBD2 (5 bases each). Trimming cost V 1 base and J 1 base, with 9 bases left between them. CDR1 is LGHNA and CDR2 is YNLKQL in the germline V gene (reference sequence). The CDR3 is 15 residues long. CDR3 bases read: TGTGCCAGCAGCCAAGGGGGCGCGGGTGCAGAAACGCTGTAT. Residues: CASSQGGAGAETLY. The full CDR3 reads CASSQGGAGAETLYF.

Comments on this clone: These gene names are mouse names. Read sequence stops 1 residue before the CDR3 end, and the germline J gene provides the missing end. The chain is built from TRBV26 and TRBJ1-4; no reliable D call. The CDR3 runs 13 residues. Germline CDR1 KGHPV, CDR2 FQNQEV (reference sequence). V shed 0 bases and J shed 7 bases, with 6 bases lying between them. Here the CDR3 reads CASSLSGSERLFF. The sequenced part of the CDR3 DNA is TGTGCCAGCAGTCTGTCAGGGAGCGAAAGATTATTT.

As regards this clone: Each gene name is a mouse one. The observed sequence ends 1 residue before the CDR3 terminus, with the missing tail filled in from the germline J gene. The J gene is TRBJ2-4, the V gene TRBV3, with TRBD1 identical over 8 bases. Trimming removed 5 bases from V and 3 bases from J; junction bases left unmatched: 1. Germline V gives CDR1 SNHLY, CDR2 FYNGKV (reference sequence). The length of the CDR3 is 13 residues. CDR3 DNA (partial): TGTGCCAGCAGCACAGGGGGGCAAAACACCTTGTAC. It specifies CASSTGGQNTLY. The full CDR3 sequence reads CASSTGGQNTLYF.

A note on this clone: Mouse names are used for the genes. The DNA ends 1 residue before the CDR3 does, and the rest of the CDR3 is filled in from the germline J gene. The chain links TRBV12-2 to TRBJ2-3; 7 bases match TRBD2. The V segment lost 2 bases and the J segment 0 bases; nucleotides outside the gene matches: 4. Germline loops: CDR1 SGHLS, CDR2 HYDKME. The CDR3 is made up of 15 amino acids. The CDR3 loop reads CASSRGGSSAETLYF. The part of the CDR3 DNA that was read is TGTGCCAGCTCTCGGGGGGGGTCTAGTGCAGAAACGCTGTAT. The full variable domain, rest sourced from reference TRBV12-2 and TRBJ2-3, is NSGVVQSPRYIIKGKGERSILKCIPISGHLSVAWYQQTQGQELKFFIQHYDKMERDKGNLPSRFSVQQFDDYHSEMNMSALELEDSAVYFCASSRGGSSAETLYFGSGTRLTVL.

The table lists this clone with a count of one. Gene names denote mouse genes. The missing CDR3 end, 1 residue past where the read stops, is filled in from the germline J gene. The chain is built from TRBV13-3 and TRBJ2-1; 8 bases align to TRBD2. CDR3 length: 15 amino acids. The ends lost 2 bases at V and 6 bases at J; junction bases unmatched: 7. In germline, CDR1 is NNHDY, CDR2 SYVADS. The CDR3 reads CASSDLSGGTAEQFF. Incomplete CDR3 DNA: TGTGCCAGCAGTGACCTCTCTGGGGGGACTGCTGAGCAGTTC.

In its sample, this clone is medium-sized. Gene names and germline match the mouse. Coverage ceases 1 residue before the CDR3 finishes, and the germline J gene fills in the end. The chain employs TRBV23 and TRBJ2-1; the table's D call of TRBD1 was not tested on the DNA. The CDR3 runs to 13 residues. The germline gives CDR1 KGHTA, CDR2 FQNQQP. CDR3 DNA, as far as it was read: TGCTCCAGCAGTCAAGAGGGCTATGCTGAGCAGTTC. Translating it yields CSSSQEGYAEQF. The full CDR3 is CSSSQEGYAEQFF. Full variable domain (rest looked up from reference TRBV23 and TRBJ2-1): DAAVTQKPRYLIKMKGQEAEMKCIPEKGHTAVFWYQQKQSKELKFLIYFQNQQPLDQIDMVKERFSAVCPSSSLCSLGIRTCEAEDSALYLCSSSQEGYAEQFFGPGTRLTVL.

This clone came up a few times. Germline and genes: mouse. The CDR3 end lies 1 residue beyond the end of the read and is filled in from the germline J gene. This rearrangement joins TRBV26 to TRBJ2-7; 7 nucleotides align to TRBD1. CDR1 is KGHPV and CDR2 is FQNQEV in the germline V gene (reference sequence). The V segment lost 6 bases and the J segment 3 bases; nucleotides outside the gene matches: 5. This CDR3 spans 13 amino acids. CDR3 bases read: TGTGCCAGCAGACCGGGACAGATCTATGAACAGTAC. It yields the protein CASRPGQIYEQY. The entire CDR3 protein reads CASRPGQIYEQYF.

For this clone: Genes here carry mouse names. The read halts 1 residue ahead of the CDR3 end, with the missing end drawn from the germline J gene. The chain recombines TRBV26 with TRBJ2-2; D is possibly TRBD1 or TRBD2 (5 bases each). Trimming stripped 3 bases from V and 4 bases from J, with 6 bases between. The length of the CDR3 is 13 residues. Germline V gene lookup returns CDR1 KGHPV and CDR2 FQNQEV (reference sequence). This CDR3 is CASSLGGTGQLYF. CDR3 DNA (partial): TGTGCCAGCAGTCTCGGGGGCACCGGGCAGCTCTAC.

This clone was detected only once. Gene names follow the mouse nomenclature. The read ends 1 residue before the CDR3 terminus; that terminus is restored from the germline J gene. The rearrangement uses TRBV23 and TRBJ1-6. TRBJ1-6 is given ORF status, its function remaining uncertain. CDR3 size: 15 residues. CDR1 is KGHTA and CDR2 is FQNQQP in the germline V gene. The CDR3 reads CSSSQEGGYNSPLYF. The CDR3 DNA, read in part, is TGCTCCAGCAGTCAAGAGGGGGGCTATAATTCGCCCCTCTAC.

This clone was recorded a few times. The germline and genes are mouse ones. Here the CDR3 reads CASSQGLGRYTLYF. CDR3 bases read: TGTGCCAGCAGCCAGGGACTGGGGAGGTACACCTTGTAC. This chain links TRBV26 with TRBJ2-4; 10 bases match TRBD2. The observed sequence ends 1 residue before the CDR3 terminus, with the missing tail filled in from the germline J gene. CDR1 and CDR2 (germline): KGHPV, FQNQEV (reference sequence). The CDR3 totals 14 residues. The V gene end was trimmed by 6 bases and the J gene end by 7 bases; junction bases not matched to a gene: 7.

Comments on this clone: Gene names are the mouse ones. CDR3 bases read: TGTGCCTGGAGTCGGGACAGGAGCAACGAAAGATTATTT. It encodes CAWSRDRSNERLF. The whole CDR3 is CAWSRDRSNERLFF. The J gene is TRBJ1-4, the V gene TRBV31, with 8 bases matching TRBD1. The CDR3 extends 1 residue past the end of the read, so its final part is completed from the germline J gene. Per the germline V gene, CDR1 is GKSSPN and CDR2 is SITVG. The CDR3 extends over 14 amino acids. J lost 4 bases, V lost 1 base, and 2 bases had no gene match.

In regard to this clone: An end of the junction differs from the germline gene, which may be a read error. Genes here carry mouse names. The CDR3 end lies 1 residue beyond the end of the read and is filled in from the germline J gene. The V and J genes are TRBV13-2 and TRBJ2-7; 13 nucleotides agree with TRBD2. The germline gives CDR1 NNHNN, CDR2 SYGAGS (reference sequence). This CDR3 has 15 residues. The sequenced part of the CDR3 DNA is TGTGCCAGCAGTGATCCCGGACTGGGGGGGCAGGAACAGTAC. Translation: CASSDPGLGGQEQY. The entire CDR3 protein reads CASSDPGLGGQEQYF.

On this clone itself: Each gene name is a mouse one. The CDR3 end lies 1 residue beyond the end of the read and is filled in from the germline J gene. The chain recombines TRBV13-1 with TRBJ2-1; 10 positions match TRBD2. J was trimmed by 1 base and V by 2 bases; bases with no gene match: 0. Germline V gene sequence: CDR1 NSHNY, CDR2 SYGAGN. The CDR3 has 15 residues. The CDR3 here is CASSDWGGNYAEQFF. The DNA read from the CDR3 is TGTGCCAGCAGTGACTGGGGGGGCAACTATGCTGAGCAGTTC.

This clone was observed a handful of times. Here the gene names and germline are mouse. Coverage ceases 1 residue before the CDR3 finishes, and the germline J gene fills in the end. The chain has TRBV1 and TRBJ2-3; D is unresolved. With 1 base removed from V and 0 bases from J, the gap between germline ends came to 8 bases. Germline V lookup: CDR1 NSQYPW, CDR2 LRSPGD (reference sequence). The CDR3 is made up of 15 amino acids. CDR3 DNA, as far as it was read: TGCACCTGCAGTGCAGCTGGCCCTAGTGCAGAAACGCTGTAT. Translating it yields CTCSAAGPSAETLY. The whole CDR3 sequence is CTCSAAGPSAETLYF.

On this clone itself: These gene names are mouse names. The read finishes 1 residue shy of the CDR3 end, and the germline J gene is used to complete it. The V call is TRBV5, the J call TRBJ2-1, with TRBD2 identical over 7 bases. V was clipped by 4 bases and J by 3 bases; unmatched bases: 0. Germline V gives CDR1 LGHNA, CDR2 YNLKQL (reference sequence). The CDR3 sequence is 13 residues long. The CDR3 spells CASSLGGYAEQFF. The DNA read from the CDR3 is TGTGCCAGCAGCCTGGGGGGCTATGCTGAGCAGTTC.

In this sample, this clone turned up a few times. Gene names are the mouse ones. Coverage ceases 1 residue before the CDR3 finishes, and the germline J gene fills in the end. V and J are TRBV12-2 and TRBJ2-7; 8 nucleotides match TRBD1. CDR1 and CDR2 (germline): SGHLS, HYDKME. The CDR3 runs to 14 residues. With 2 bases clipped from V and 3 bases from J, the junction kept 5 bases outside the gene matches. Partial CDR3 DNA: TGTGCCAGCTCTCCCAGGGGGCCCTTCTATGAACAGTAC. Protein sequence: CASSPRGPFYEQY. The full-length CDR3 reads as CASSPRGPFYEQYF.

About this clone itself: Gene names denote mouse genes. The CDR3 end lies 1 residue beyond the end of the read and is filled in from the germline J gene. This chain links TRBV26 with TRBJ1-1; the match to TRBD1 covers 9 bases. The CDR3 contains 16 residues. The germline V gene has CDR1 KGHPV and CDR2 FQNQEV (reference sequence). The junction had 11 bases not matched to a gene; V was cut back by 6 bases and J by 3 bases. CDR3 region: CASSAGGGQGDTEVFF. The CDR3 bases that were read are TGTGCCAGCAGCGCCGGGGGGGGACAGGGAGACACAGAAGTCTTC.

This clone was recorded only once. Gene names refer to mouse genes. The read terminates 1 residue before the CDR3 end, so the remaining end is supplied by the germline J gene. The V and J genes are TRBV23 and TRBJ2-3; no check of the table's D call, TRBD2, against the DNA was made. Germline V gene sequence: CDR1 KGHTA, CDR2 FQNQQP. CDR3 length: 16 amino acids. The CDR3 DNA, read in part, is TGCTCCAGCAGTCAAGGGACTGGGGGGGCGCGGGAAACGCTGTAT. Its protein product is CSSSQGTGGARETLY. The whole CDR3 protein reads CSSSQGTGGARETLYF.

With respect to this clone: All gene names here are mouse names. Sequencing ends 1 residue short of the CDR3 end; the germline J gene provides the rest. This sequence joins TRBV26 and TRBJ2-7; D may be TRBD1 (5 bases). The germline V gene encodes CDR1 KGHPV and CDR2 FQNQEV (reference sequence). This CDR3 contains 14 residues. The V and J ends lost 2 bases and 0 bases respectively, with 8 bases between them. Partial CDR3 DNA: TGTGCCAGCAGTCTGCCAGGGCCCTCCTATGAACAGTAC. It specifies CASSLPGPSYEQY. The full CDR3 reads CASSLPGPSYEQYF.

Of note for this clone: Each gene name is a mouse one. The missing CDR3 end, 1 residue past where the read stops, is filled in from the germline J gene. J is TRBJ1-1 and V is TRBV14, with 10 nucleotides matching TRBD1. This CDR3 is built from 14 residues. V lost 4 bases and J lost 1; bases outside the gene matches: 1. CDR1 is SGHDT and CDR2 is FRDEAV in the germline V gene. The CDR3 loop reads CASSRDRGNTEVFF. The CDR3 DNA, read in part, is TGTGCCAGCAGTCGGGACAGGGGAAACACAGAAGTCTTC.

As regards this clone: Mouse gene names apply. CDR3 sequence reads: CASNLEGGGQNTLYF. Incomplete CDR3 DNA: TGTGCCAGCAACCTGGAGGGGGGGGGTCAAAACACCTTGTAC. The chain carries TRBV3 and TRBJ2-4; tentative D call: TRBD2 (7 bases). The DNA ends 1 residue before the CDR3 does, and the rest of the CDR3 is filled in from the germline J gene. Deletions cut 7 bases from V and 1 base from J, with 15 bases between. The germline CDR1 and CDR2 sequences are SNHLY and FYNGKV (reference sequence). This CDR3 contains 15 residues.

Comments on this clone: Germline and genes here are mouse. The sequenced fragment ends 1 residue before the CDR3 boundary, so the rest is inferred from the germline J gene. The chain carries TRBV13-2 and TRBJ2-7; D tentatively fits TRBD1 or TRBD2 (6 bases each). Germline assignment: CDR1 NNHNN and CDR2 SYGAGS (reference sequence). The CDR3 is made up of 13 amino acids. Trimming stripped 0 bases from V and 7 bases from J, with 11 bases between. The covered CDR3 bases are TGTGCCAGCGGTGATGCGGGGGCAGAGGAACAGTAC. It yields the protein CASGDAGAEEQY. The whole CDR3 is CASGDAGAEEQYF.

The table lists this clone with a few counts. The gene names given are mouse names. The read gets to within 1 residue of the CDR3 end, and the germline J gene fills in the rest. The chain is built from TRBV17 and TRBJ2-7; TRBD1 matches 8 bases. V shed 0 bases, J shed 7 bases, and the junction held 5 bases outside the gene matches. The CDR3 runs 14 residues. Germline values: CDR1 MNHDT, CDR2 YYDKIL. The CDR3 bases that were read are TGTGCTAGCAGTAGAGACGGCAGGGGGCGAGAACAGTAC. As protein: CASSRDGRGREQY. The complete CDR3 sequence is CASSRDGRGREQYF.